The rows below give T cell receptor beta chains drawn from one sample of a study of cytomegalovirus exposure and HLA in healthy donors. Sequencing was performed with immunoSEQ multiplex PCR; in TCRdb, only in-frame clones are kept and a portion is missing. Here the sample table reports 95,000 to 150,000 clones. Sequencing was done on a sample of PBMCs. The receptor set was obtained from a man aged 18 to 29 in good health and CMV-seronegative. The CDR3 runs from the conserved cysteine through the conserved F or W. A D gene is named only where the DNA matches it firmly.

D: NA; J: TRBJ2-5; length: 14; V: TRBV19; DNA: TGTGCCAGTAGTGCACAGGTACTCCAAGAGACCCAGTACTTC; CDR3: CASSAQVLQETQYF
D: TRBD2; J: TRBJ2-7; length: 15; V: TRBV6-5; DNA: TGTGCCAGCAGATTTGAACTAGCGAAGACCTACGAGCAGTACTTC; CDR3: CASRFELAKTYEQYF
D: NA; J: TRBJ1-4; length: 18; V: TRBV7-7; DNA: TGTGCTAGCAGCTTAGTTTGCCGACAGAAATCAACTAATGAAAAACTGTTTTTT; CDR3: CASSLVCRQKSTNEKLFF
D: TRBD1; J: TRBJ2-7; length: 16; V: TRBV10-1; DNA: TGCGCCAGCAGTGAGTCGACTAACAGGGGCCCTGGGGGACAGTACTTC; CDR3: CASSESTNRGPGGQYF
D: TRBD2; J: TRBJ2-7; length: 14; V: TRBV18; DNA: TGTGCCAGCTCACCACCTCTAGCGGGAAATGAGCAGTACTTC; CDR3: CASSPPLAGNEQYF
D: NA; J: TRBJ1-4; length: 16; V: TRBV11-2; DNA: TGTGCCAGCAGCACCCAACAGGCAGGGTTGAGAGAAAAACTGTTTTTT; CDR3: CASSTQQAGLREKLFF
D: NA; J: TRBJ2-5; length: 13; V: TRBV5-6; DNA: TGTGCCAGCAGCTTTTACGAGAGAGAGACCCAGTACTTC; CDR3: CASSFYERETQYF
D: NA; J: TRBJ2-1; length: 16; V: TRBV7-2; DNA: TGTGCCAGCAGTGGCCGGCCGGGATCCCGATACAATGAGCAGTTCTTC; CDR3: CASSGRPGSRYNEQFF
D: TRBD2; J: TRBJ2-3; length: 16; V: TRBV9; DNA: TGTGCCAGCAGCTCCCAACTAGCGGGGCGGCAAGGTACGCAGTATTTT; CDR3: CASSSQLAGRQGTQYF
D: TRBD2; J: TRBJ2-5; length: 17; V: TRBV5-1; DNA: TGCGCCAGCAGCCCAACCCCGGGACTAGTATGGAGAGAGACCCAGTACTTC; CDR3: CASSPTPGLVWRETQYF
D: NA; J: TRBJ2-1; length: 15; V: TRBV27; DNA: TGTGCCAGCAGTTCGGAACCCCTCGGGTACAATGAGCAGTTCTTC; CDR3: CASSSEPLGYNEQFF
D: TRBD1; J: TRBJ1-1; length: 16; V: TRBV9; DNA: TGTGCCAGCAGCGTATCCGGGACAGGGGGTAACACTGAAGCTTTCTTT; CDR3: CASSVSGTGGNTEAFF
D: TRBD2; J: TRBJ2-1; length: 22; V: TRBV5-1; DNA: TGCGCCAGCAGCTTGCCGTCTCTCCCGGGACTAGCGACCACCAGCTCCTACAATGAGCAGTTCTTC; CDR3: CASSLPSLPGLATTSSYNEQFF
D: NA; J: TRBJ2-7; length: 11; V: TRBV6-6; DNA: TGTGCCAGCAGCCATACCTACGAGCAGTACTTC; CDR3: CASSHTYEQYF
D: TRBD1; J: TRBJ1-2; length: 15; V: TRBV7-9; DNA: TGTGCCAGCAGCTCCTGGACAGGGAGGTCGGGTGGCTACACCTTC; CDR3: CASSSWTGRSGGYTF
D: TRBD2; J: TRBJ2-7; length: 15; V: TRBV7-6; DNA: TGTGCCAGCAGCTTGACTAGCGGGAACTCCTACGAGCAGTACTTC; CDR3: CASSLTSGNSYEQYF
D: TRBD1; J: TRBJ2-7; length: 15; V: TRBV11-2; DNA: TGTGCCAGCAGCTCGTCCGGGACAGGTTTCTACGAGCAGTACTTC; CDR3: CASSSSGTGFYEQYF
D: NA; J: TRBJ1-6; length: 15; V: TRBV4-1; DNA: TGCGCCAGCAGCCAACAGGGCAGGGGTAATTCACCCCTCCACTTT; CDR3: CASSQQGRGNSPLHF
D: TRBD1; J: TRBJ2-7; length: 18; V: TRBV2; DNA: TGTGCCAGCAGTGACCGACGACCTGGAAGGACAGGGACGAACGAGCAGTACTTC; CDR3: CASSDRRPGRTGTNEQYF